The 30 T cell receptor beta chains below were found in one sample sequenced in a study of T cell responses to AZD1222 COVID-19 vaccine. The assay was immunoSEQ multiplex PCR, and TCRdb's table has in-frame clones only and misses some. The table shows around 160,000 clones, with 94% occurring only once. The sample here was peripheral blood, taken 28 days after the second AZD1222 dose. The receptors were sampled from an adult who received the AZD1222 COVID-19 vaccine.

Note on this clone: Relative to the germline gene, one junction end is altered; a read error may explain this. CDR3 protein: CASSQEWGPPSSVANVLTF. The CDR3 coding sequence is TGTGCCAGCAGCCAAGAATGGGGGCCGCCAAGCTCTGTGGCCAACGTCCTGACTTTC. The chain recombines TRBV14 with TRBJ2-6, with D possibly TRBD1 on 6 matching bases. CDR1 is SGHDN, CDR2 FVKESK, per germline. The CDR3 spans 19 residues.

V is TRBV7-6 and J is TRBJ2-3, with TRBD2 matching over 8 bases. V lost 5 bases and J lost 1; bases outside the gene matches: 5. CDR1 is SGHVS, CDR2 FNYEAQ, per germline. This CDR3 is built from 15 residues. The CDR3 region is CASSVELAGTDTQYF. CDR3 nucleotide sequence: TGTGCCAGCAGCGTGGAACTAGCGGGCACAGATACGCAGTATTTT.

CDR3 sequence: CASSLAGNTGELFF. CDR3 DNA: TGTGCCAGCAGCTTGGCAGGGAACACCGGGGAGCTGTTTTTT. The chain couples TRBV5-6 to TRBJ2-2; D remains ambiguous. Deletions cut 0 bases from V and 1 base from J, with 4 bases between. CDR1 and CDR2 (germline): SGHDT, YYEEEE. The CDR3 is 14 residues long.

This chain joins TRBV28 and TRBJ2-3; unclear D gene. V lost 0 bases, J lost 9 bases, and 10 bases lay in between. Germline V gene lookup returns CDR1 MDHEN and CDR2 SYDVKM. This CDR3 is built from 13 residues. The CDR3 is CASSLWDPPTQYF. Written as DNA, the CDR3 is TGTGCCAGCAGTTTATGGGACCCGCCCACGCAGTATTTT.

The chain carries TRBV5-1 and TRBJ2-1; TRBD2 matches 11 bases. There are 15 residues in the CDR3. Germline V CDR1 and CDR2: SGHRS, YFSETQ. V dropped 4 bases and J dropped 7; count of bases not matched to a gene: 7. The CDR3 nucleotides are TGCGCCAGCAGCATATTAGCGGGAGGGGGGAATGAGCAGTTCTTC. Its translation is CASSILAGGGNEQFF.

The CDR3, as DNA: TGTGCCACCAGTAGACACCGGGACCTAGGTGAAGCTTTCTTT. As protein: CATSRHRDLGEAFF. The gene calls are TRBV24-1 and TRBJ1-1; D may be TRBD1 (5 bases). Trimming cost V 6 bases and J 7 bases, with 17 bases left between them. There are 14 residues in the CDR3. Germline V lookup: CDR1 KGHDR, CDR2 SFDVKD.

The rearrangement uses TRBV9 and TRBJ1-4; maybe TRBD1 (5 bases). V was trimmed by 0 bases and J by 4 bases, leaving 10 bases between them. Germline CDR1 reads SGDLS; CDR2 reads YYNGEE. The CDR3 length is 15 residues. CDR3 DNA sequence: TGTGCCAGCAGCGTAGGCGAGAGGGGTAATGAAAAACTGTTTTTT. Amino acids: CASSVGERGNEKLFF.

This clone was found once. The chain links TRBV19 to TRBJ1-1, with D possibly TRBD1 on 6 matching bases. The CDR3 totals 18 residues. The V and J ends lost 0 bases and 4 bases respectively, with 21 bases between them. In germline, CDR1 is LNHDA, CDR2 SQIVND (reference sequence). CDR3 bases: TGTGCCAGTAGTATAGATTCGGCCCAGGGGAAAGGGAGCACTGAAGCTTTCTTT. It encodes CASSIDSAQGKGSTEAFF.

This chain joins TRBV18 and TRBJ1-5, with TRBD1 matching over 9 bases. CDR1 is KGHSH and CDR2 is LQKENI in the germline V gene. The CDR3 covers 16 residues. J was trimmed by 0 bases and V by 3 bases; bases with no gene match: 3. CDR3 in DNA: TGTGCCAGCTCACCGGGACAGGGATATAGCAATCAGCCCCAGCATTTT. It codes for CASSPGQGYSNQPQHF.

The chain joins TRBV27 to TRBJ2-5, with 15 bases fitting TRBD2. V was pared by 5 bases and J by 5 bases, with 6 bases of the junction left unmatched. This CDR3 region has 16 residues. The germline gives CDR1 MNHEY, CDR2 SMNVEV (reference sequence). CDR3 DNA sequence: TGTGCCAGCAGTCTCGGGACTAGCGGGAGGTTGGAGACCCAGTACTTC. Its translation: CASSLGTSGRLETQYF.

V is TRBV5-1 and J is TRBJ2-2; no reliable D call. The CDR3 covers 17 residues. V was trimmed by 3 bases and J by 7 bases, leaving 22 bases between them. CDR1 is SGHRS and CDR2 is YFSETQ in the germline V gene. CDR3 amino acids: CASSYWTNSDRGGELFF. Here the CDR3 DNA reads TGCGCCAGCAGCTATTGGACGAACTCCGATCGTGGCGGGGAGCTGTTTTTT.

CDR3 bases: TGTGCCTGGAGTCCCCTAGGACAGGGTCAAGGCTACACCTTC. Translated: CAWSPLGQGQGYTF. The chain recombines TRBV30 with TRBJ1-2, with 8 bases aligning to TRBD1. Germline CDR1 is GTSNPN and CDR2 is SVGIG (reference sequence). The CDR3 is made up of 14 amino acids. The V gene end was trimmed by 2 bases and the J gene end by 8 bases; junction bases not matched to a gene: 10.

The gene calls are TRBV6-4 and TRBJ2-1; either TRBD1 or TRBD2 may supply D (5 bases each). Germline values: CDR1 MRHNA, CDR2 SNTAGT. This CDR3 comprises 14 residues. V shed 0 bases and J shed 5 bases, with 8 bases lying between them. This CDR3 is CASSDSMGDNEQFF. The CDR3 bases are TGTGCCAGCAGTGACTCGATGGGGGACAATGAGCAGTTCTTC.

Written as DNA, the CDR3 is TGCGCCAGCAGCCCGGACGTGGGTTACAATGAGCAGTTCTTC. Translated: CASSPDVGYNEQFF. The rearrangement links TRBV5-1 to TRBJ2-1; D is unclear. Germline lookup yields CDR1 SGHRS and CDR2 YFSETQ. The CDR3 consists of 14 residues. V was cut by 4 bases and J by 4 bases, with 12 bases left in between.

This sequence joins TRBV11-2 and TRBJ2-2, with TRBD1 identical over 7 bases. The CDR3 loop spans 16 amino acids. Germline values: CDR1 SGHAT, CDR2 FQNNGV. Trimming took 2 bases from V and 5 from J; bases not matched to a gene: 8. For the CDR3, the DNA is TGTGCCAGCAGCTTACCACGACAGGGTAGGACCGGGGAGCTGTTTTTT. As protein: CASSLPRQGRTGELFF.

This chain uses TRBV19 with TRBJ2-1; 10 bases line up with TRBD2. This CDR3 comprises 14 residues. Germline V gene data show CDR1 as LNHDA and CDR2 as SQIVND (reference sequence). Unmatched junction bases numbered 1, after V lost 1 base and J lost 7 bases. The CDR3 sequence is CASSIASGSNEQFF. The CDR3 nucleotides are TGTGCCAGTAGTATAGCTAGCGGGAGTAATGAGCAGTTCTTC.

The CDR3 DNA follows: TGCGCCAGCAGCCAAGATCGAACTAGCGGGCGGACCTACGAGCAGTACTTC. Amino acids: CASSQDRTSGRTYEQYF. The J gene is TRBJ2-7, the V gene TRBV4-1, with 9 bases matching TRBD2. The CDR3 loop spans 17 amino acids. Trimming removed 0 bases from V and 2 bases from J; junction bases left unmatched: 8. Looked up from germline, CDR1 is MGHRA and CDR2 is YSYEKL.

The chain employs TRBV7-2 and TRBJ2-5, with D uncertain. The V end lost 1 base, the J end lost 4 bases, and 10 bases lay between the germline ends. The CDR3 runs to 14 residues. The germline V gene has CDR1 SGHTA and CDR2 FQGNSA. CDR3 DNA sequence: TGTGCCAGCAGCTTAGGTCGGTGGGGAGAGACCCAGTACTTC. Its protein product is CASSLGRWGETQYF.

J is TRBJ2-2 and V is TRBV19; no reliable D call. Trimming left V 8 bases short and J 4 bases short, with 11 bases between. The length of the CDR3 is 13 residues. Germline V gene data show CDR1 as LNHDA and CDR2 as SQIVND (reference sequence). CDR3 in DNA: TGTGCCAGTCGACTCCTACTCACCGGGGAGCTGTTTTTT. Protein product: CASRLLLTGELFF.

V and J are TRBV6-5 and TRBJ2-1; D may match TRBD1 or TRBD2 (5 bases each). The CDR3 contains 14 residues. Germline V gives CDR1 MNHEY, CDR2 SVGAGI. V lost 7 bases to trimming and J lost 6 bases, with 16 bases between them. The CDR3 reads CASNPVGTGNEQFF. CDR3 nucleotide sequence: TGTGCCAGCAACCCCGTCGGGACCGGCAATGAGCAGTTCTTC.

Here the CDR3 reads CASSSGAETQYF. The CDR3 DNA reads as TGCGCCAGCAGCTCGGGGGCGGAGACCCAGTACTTC. The J gene is TRBJ2-5, the V gene TRBV4-3; D is perhaps TRBD1 or TRBD2 (6 bases each). Germline loops: CDR1 LGHNA, CDR2 YSLEER. V was shortened by 5 bases and J by 5 bases, with 9 bases between the two germline ends. The CDR3 extends over 12 amino acids.

This clone has only a few counts. This CDR3 reads CASSKEGSRDTGELFF. The CDR3 DNA sequence: TGTGCCAGCAGCAAAGAAGGGAGTAGGGACACCGGGGAGCTGTTTTTT. V gene TRBV21-1 combines with J gene TRBJ2-2; TRBD2 reflects the table's D call only, with no check against the DNA. TRBV21-1 is classified as a pseudogene. CDR3 length equals 16 residues.

This sequence joins TRBV7-9 and TRBJ1-2, with D hard to call. CDR3 length: 12 amino acids. V lost 5 bases, J lost 1 base, and 5 bases lay in between. Germline CDR1 SEHNR, CDR2 FQNEAQ (reference sequence). The CDR3 spells CASSQSNYGYTF. CDR3 bases: TGTGCCAGCAGCCAAAGTAACTATGGCTACACCTTC.

The CDR3 bases are TGTGCCAGCAGCCAAGGGGTGCAGGATTCACCCCTCCACTTT. The encoded protein is CASSQGVQDSPLHF. This sequence joins TRBV3-1 (or the pseudogene TRBV3-2) and TRBJ1-6; D call uncertain. CDR3 length: 14 residues. CDR1 LGHDT and CDR2 YNNKEL come from the germline V gene (reference sequence). Between the trimmed V and J ends, which lost 1 base and 8 bases, there was a span of 9 bases.

J is TRBJ2-7 and V is TRBV5-6; D not resolved. V was pared by 2 bases and J by 0 bases, with 6 bases between. Germline lookup yields CDR1 SGHDT and CDR2 YYEEEE. The CDR3 covers 13 residues. The CDR3 nucleotides are TGTGCCAGCAGCTTTGGCCTCTCCTACGAGCAGTACTTC. This translates into CASSFGLSYEQYF.

The rearrangement joins TRBV9 to TRBJ2-7; 13 nucleotides match TRBD2. The V gene end was trimmed by 3 bases and the J gene end by 7 bases; junction bases not matched to a gene: 1. Germline-derived CDR1 and CDR2 are SGDLS and YYNGEE. The CDR3 loop spans 13 amino acids. The CDR3 reads CASSEGLAGEQYF. CDR3 sequence (DNA): TGTGCCAGCAGCGAGGGACTAGCGGGGGAGCAGTACTTC.

J is TRBJ2-5 and V is TRBV6-6; perhaps TRBD2 as D (5 bases). Trimming took 5 bases from V and 4 from J, leaving 11 bases between them. This CDR3 comprises 13 residues. Germline CDR1 is MNHNY and CDR2 is SVGAGI (reference sequence). CDR3 residues: CASSQRVPETQYF. The CDR3 nucleotides are TGTGCCAGCAGTCAGAGGGTTCCAGAGACCCAGTACTTC.

The V gene is TRBV27, the J gene TRBJ2-7; 7 nucleotides align to TRBD2. Trimming took 1 base from V and 1 from J; bases not matched to a gene: 10. This CDR3 is 17 amino acids long. CDR1 and CDR2 (germline): MNHEY, SMNVEV (reference sequence). The DNA for the CDR3 is TGTGCCAGCAGTTTATGGGGTTCGGTGCGGGGGTCCTACGAGCAGTACTTC. The encoded protein is CASSLWGSVRGSYEQYF.

The CDR3 bases are TGTGCCAGCAGTGGGCACCTGAACACTGAAGCTTTCTTT. This gives the protein CASSGHLNTEAFF. J is TRBJ1-1 and V is TRBV2; D remains unclear. This CDR3 region has 13 residues. Germline V gives CDR1 SNHLY, CDR2 FYNNEI. The germline V and J ends were trimmed by 4 bases and 0 bases, with 6 bases remaining between them.

This clone was counted a few times. The V call is TRBV3-1 (or the pseudogene TRBV3-2), the J call TRBJ2-7, with TRBD2 matching over 13 bases. There are 17 residues in the CDR3. In germline, CDR1 is LGHDT, CDR2 YNNKEL (reference sequence). With V trimmed by 1 base and J by 3 bases, 6 bases remained unmatched. The CDR3 DNA follows: TGTGCCAGCAGCCAAGTGGGACTAGCGGGATGGCGCTACGAGCAGTACTTC. Translation gives CASSQVGLAGWRYEQYF.